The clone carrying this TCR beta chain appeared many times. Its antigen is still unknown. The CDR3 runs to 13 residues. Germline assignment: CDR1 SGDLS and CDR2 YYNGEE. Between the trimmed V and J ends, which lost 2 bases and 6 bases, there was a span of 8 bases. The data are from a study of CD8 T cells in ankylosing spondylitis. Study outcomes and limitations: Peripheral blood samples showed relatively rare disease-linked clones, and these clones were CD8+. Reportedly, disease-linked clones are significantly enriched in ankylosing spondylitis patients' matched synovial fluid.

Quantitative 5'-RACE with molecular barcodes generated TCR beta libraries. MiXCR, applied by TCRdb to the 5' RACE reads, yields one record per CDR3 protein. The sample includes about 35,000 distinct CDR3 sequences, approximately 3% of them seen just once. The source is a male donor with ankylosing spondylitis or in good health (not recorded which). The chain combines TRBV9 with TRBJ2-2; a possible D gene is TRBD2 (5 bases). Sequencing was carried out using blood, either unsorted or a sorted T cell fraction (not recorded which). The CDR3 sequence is CASSVREAGELFF. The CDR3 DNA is TGTGCCAGCAGCGTCCGGGAAGCCGGGGAGCTGTTTTTT.